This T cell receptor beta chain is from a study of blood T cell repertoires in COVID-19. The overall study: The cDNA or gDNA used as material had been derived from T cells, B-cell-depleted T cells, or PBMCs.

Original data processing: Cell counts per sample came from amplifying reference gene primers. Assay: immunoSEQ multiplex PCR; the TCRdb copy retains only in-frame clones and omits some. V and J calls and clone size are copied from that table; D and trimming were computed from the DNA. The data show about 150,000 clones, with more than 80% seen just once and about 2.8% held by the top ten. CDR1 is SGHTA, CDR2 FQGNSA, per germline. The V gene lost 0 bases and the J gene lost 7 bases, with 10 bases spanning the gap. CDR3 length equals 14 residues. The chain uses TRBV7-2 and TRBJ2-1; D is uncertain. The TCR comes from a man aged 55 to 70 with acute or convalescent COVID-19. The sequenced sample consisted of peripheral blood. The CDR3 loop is CASSLAESFNEQFF. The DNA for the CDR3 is TGTGCCAGCAGCTTAGCTGAGTCTTTTAATGAGCAGTTCTTC.